The present T cell receptor beta chain was sequenced within a study of T cell responses to AZD1222 COVID-19 vaccine. Study-wide results and caveats: Nearly half of unique spike-specific TCRs reportedly avoided B.1.351 and B.1.1.7 mutated regions. No day 14 peak samples; only post-peak repertoires were characterized.

Concerning this clone itself: Its matching antigen is unknown.

Both about-4-week and about-12-week second-dose recipients were combined. The CDR3 runs 15 residues. V lost 4 bases and J lost 4; bases outside the gene matches: 8. Germline CDR1 is SGHNT and CDR2 is YENEEA. Assay: immunoSEQ multiplex PCR; the TCRdb copy retains only in-frame clones and omits some. In the table there are 65,000 to 90,000 clones, nearly 90% of which are singletons. Sample: peripheral blood, taken 28 days after the second AZD1222 dose. This receptor was identified in an adult who received the AZD1222 COVID-19 vaccine. J is TRBJ1-2 and V is TRBV11-3, with 8 bases that match TRBD1. Here the CDR3 DNA reads TGTGCCAGCAGCTCGACAGGGGCTTCGGGCTATGGCTACACCTTC. Residues: CASSSTGASGYGYTF.